These 19 T cell receptor beta chains came from one sample sequenced in a study of molecular identifiers for immune sequencing clone quantification. MiXCR, applied by TCRdb to the PCR reads, yields one record per CDR3 protein. Altogether 85,000 to 100,000 distinct CDR3 sequences are present, about 24% being singletons, with the ten largest covering 0.94%. Sequencing was carried out using naive CD8+ T cells from blood, with Jurkat cell RNA spiked in. As to subset: FACS-sorted CD8+CD4-CCR7+CD45RA+ naive T cells. The receptors were gathered from a human donor in good health. Some libraries in this study had Jurkat cell RNA spiked in.

In the case of this clonotype: Without the conserved terminal phenylalanine or tryptophan, this CDR3 likely stems from a read error. This rearrangement joins TRBV6-5 to TRBJ2-7, with 8 bases aligning to TRBD2. The length of the CDR3 is 16 residues. The germline V gene has CDR1 MNHEY and CDR2 SVGAGI. V dropped 5 bases and J dropped 2; count of bases not matched to a gene: 11. The CDR3 loop reads CASSPSGLGVAYEQYS. Here the CDR3 DNA reads TGTGCCAGCAGTCCTTCGGGACTAGGGGTTGCCTACGAGCAGTACTCC.

There are many counts of this clonotype. The CDR3 protein is CASSQDSGSYYEQYF. As DNA, the CDR3 is TGCGCCAGCAGCCAAGATAGCGGGTCCTACTACGAGCAGTACTTC. V usage is TRBV4-3 and J usage is TRBJ2-7; 7 positions match TRBD2. The CDR3 totals 15 residues. The germline CDR1 and CDR2 sequences are LGHNA and YSLEER. Trimming at V came to 0 bases and at J to 3 bases, leaving 5 bases not matched to a gene.

This clonotype was counted a few times. V and J are TRBV13 and TRBJ2-2; D may be TRBD1 (5 bases). This CDR3 is built from 15 residues. V was pared by 0 bases and J by 3 bases, with 8 bases between. From germline, CDR1 is PRHDT and CDR2 FYEKMQ (reference sequence). Written as DNA, the CDR3 is TGTGCCAGCAGCTTAGGGGACACCTACACCGGGGAGCTGTTTTTT. The encoded protein is CASSLGDTYTGELFF.

This clonotype showed up many times. The chain links TRBV6-2 or TRBV6-3 to TRBJ2-7; D might be TRBD2 (5 bases). The CDR3 is made up of 16 amino acids. The V end was cut by 5 bases, the J end by 5 bases, with 22 bases between. Germline V CDR1 and CDR2: MNHEY, SVGEGT. The CDR3 DNA is TGTGCCAGCAGTGGTCCGACGGAGCCTCGGGGAGACGAGCAGTACTTC. Protein product: CASSGPTEPRGDEQYF.

This clonotype has at least ten counts. The V and J genes are TRBV6-5 and TRBJ2-7; a weak D match, TRBD2 (6 bases). CDR1 and CDR2 from the germline V gene are MNHEY and SVGAGI. The ends were cut back, 6 bases at V and 3 bases at J, with 18 bases in the middle. CDR3 length: 15 residues. The CDR3 here is CASRRRDGTDYEQYF. CDR3 in DNA: TGTGCCAGCAGACGGCGGGACGGAACCGACTACGAGCAGTACTTC.

As concerns this clonotype: A much larger clone sits a single nucleotide away, making a read error possible. The chain uses TRBV20-1 and TRBJ2-1; 7 nucleotides agree with TRBD2. This CDR3 is 16 amino acids long. CDR1 DFQATT and CDR2 SNEGSKA come from the germline V gene (reference sequence). CDR3 amino acids: CGARDKSSGDYNEQFF. The CDR3, as DNA: TGCGGTGCTAGAGATAAGTCTAGCGGCGACTACAATGAGCAGTTCTTC.

Regarding this clonotype: A much larger clone differs from this one at a single base, so this may be a read error. V is TRBV6-1 and J is TRBJ2-7; possibly TRBD2 for D (6 bases). Germline CDR1 reads MNHNS; CDR2 reads SASEGT. This CDR3 is 12 amino acids long. Trimming removed 6 bases from V and 9 bases from J, with 15 bases in between. CDR3 residues: CASSMGGGAQYF. DNA of the CDR3: TGTGCCAGCAGCATGGGGGGTGGGGCGCAGTACTTC.

V gene TRBV4-3 combines with J gene TRBJ1-3; tentative D call: TRBD1 (6 bases). Trimming stripped 1 base from V and 2 bases from J, with 15 bases between. This CDR3 has 17 residues. Germline V CDR1 and CDR2: LGHNA, YSLEER. The CDR3 region is CASSQAGLGGPGNTIYF. The CDR3 region has the DNA TGCGCCAGCAGCCAAGCGGGCCTTGGGGGGCCTGGAAACACCATATATTTT.

The chain carries TRBV4-1 and TRBJ2-7, with 10 positions matching TRBD2. The trim removed 0 bases at V and 2 bases at J, leaving 7 bases unmatched. The CDR3 is 17 amino acids. Germline assignment: CDR1 MGHRA and CDR2 YSYEKL. The CDR3 bases are TGCGCCAGCAGCCAAGATTCAGCAGCGGGGGGGACCTACGAGCAGTACTTC. Translated: CASSQDSAAGGTYEQYF.

This clonotype was picked up many times. The rearrangement joins TRBV7-3 to TRBJ1-5, with D perhaps TRBD1 (6 bases). The V gene lost 3 bases and the J gene lost 5 bases, with 8 bases spanning the gap. CDR3 length: 13 amino acids. Per germline, CDR1 SGHTA and CDR2 FQGTGA. CDR3 region: CASSLDSYQPQHF. For the CDR3, the DNA is TGTGCCAGCAGCTTGGACAGCTATCAGCCCCAGCATTTT. The full variable domain, its missing parts supplied by reference TRBV7-3 and TRBJ1-5, is GAGVSQTPSNKVTEKGKYVELRCDPISGHTALYWYRQSLGQGPEFLIYFQGTGAADDSGLPNDRFFAVRPEGSVSTLKIQRTERGDSAVYLCASSLDSYQPQHFGDGTRLSIL.

This clonotype was picked up many times. V usage is TRBV5-1 and J usage is TRBJ1-6, with 10 bases matching TRBD1. The germline CDR1 and CDR2 sequences are SGHRS and YFSETQ. This CDR3 region has 18 residues. Losses at the gene ends were 0 bases for V and 8 bases for J; bases not matched to a gene: 11. This chain's CDR3 is CASSLAFRQGAVDSPLHF. Written as DNA, the CDR3 is TGCGCCAGCAGCTTGGCCTTCCGACAGGGGGCTGTTGATTCACCCCTCCACTTT.

This clonotype was counted a few times. The V gene is TRBV27, the J gene TRBJ1-6, with 8 nucleotides matching TRBD1. CDR3 length equals 14 residues. Germline V lookup: CDR1 MNHEY, CDR2 SMNVEV (reference sequence). V was pared by 5 bases and J by 9 bases, with 6 bases of the junction left unmatched. The CDR3: CASSLQGAGSPLHF. The CDR3 DNA follows: TGTGCCAGCAGTCTCCAGGGGGCAGGTTCACCCCTCCACTTT.

This clonotype appeared a few times. The V call is TRBV6-5, the J call TRBJ1-1, with a weak D call TRBD1 (5 bases). The V gene's germline CDR1 is MNHEY and CDR2 SVGAGI. CDR3 size: 13 residues. The V gene lost 6 bases and the J gene lost 6 bases, with 14 bases spanning the gap. The CDR3 is CASRLGLRSEAFF. CDR3 DNA: TGTGCCAGCAGGCTGGGACTTAGATCTGAAGCTTTCTTT.

This clonotype was picked up many times. V and J are TRBV3-1 and TRBJ1-5; 7 bases agree with TRBD1. The CDR3 runs to 13 residues. J was trimmed by 7 bases and V by 5 bases; bases with no gene match: 5. Per germline, CDR1 LGHDT and CDR2 YNNKEL (reference sequence). CDR3 bases: TGTGCCAGCAGCAACAGGGGTTCCCAGCCCCAGCATTTT. Protein sequence: CASSNRGSQPQHF.

The sample holds a few counts of this clonotype. This sequence joins TRBV6-2 or TRBV6-3 and TRBJ2-7; TRBD2 agrees at 10 bases. Trimming cost V 3 bases and J 2 bases; bases outside gene matches: 22. In germline, CDR1 is MNHEY, CDR2 SVGEGT. The CDR3 is made up of 21 amino acids. CDR3 sequence: CASSYLAGEANPVYLPYEQYF. As DNA, the CDR3 is TGTGCCAGCAGTTATCTAGCGGGAGAAGCTAACCCGGTGTACCTACCCTACGAGCAGTACTTC.

This clonotype has more than one count but fewer than ten. A much larger clone sits a single nucleotide away, making a read error possible. The J gene is TRBJ2-7, the V gene TRBV25-1; 7 nucleotides agree with TRBD1. CDR3 length: 17 amino acids. V gave up 4 bases and J gave up 2 bases; unmatched junction bases: 14. CDR1 is MGHDK and CDR2 is SYGVNS in the germline V gene. DNA of the CDR3: TGTGCCAGCAGTGGAATCCCCCGGGACAGACGAACCTACGAGCAGTACTTC. Its translation is CASSGIPRDRRTYEQYF.

This clonotype has more than one count but fewer than ten. The V gene is TRBV20-1, the J gene TRBJ2-1; D could derive from TRBD1 or TRBD2 (5 bases each). CDR3 length: 17 residues. V lost 1 base, J lost 2 bases, and 18 bases lay in between. Germline loops: CDR1 DFQATT, CDR2 SNEGSKA (reference sequence). The CDR3 DNA sequence: TGCAGTGCTAGAGGGTTGGGCCCAGGGACGACCTACAATGAGCAGTTCTTC. This translates into CSARGLGPGTTYNEQFF.

A word on this clonotype: This may be a read error, as it is one base from a much larger clone. The rearrangement links TRBV24-1 to TRBJ2-6, with a possible D match to TRBD1 (5 bases). The CDR3 contains 15 residues. Germline V gives CDR1 KGHDR, CDR2 SFDVKD. For the CDR3, the DNA is TGTGCCACCAGTGATTTGACCTCTGGGGCCATCGTCCTGACTTTC. This encodes CATSDLTSGAIVLTF.

The table lists this clonotype with a few counts. This rearrangement joins TRBV27 to TRBJ2-7, with a possible D match to TRBD1 (5 bases). Germline values: CDR1 MNHEY, CDR2 SMNVEV (reference sequence). The CDR3 extends over 11 amino acids. V shed 5 bases and J shed 9 bases, with 11 bases lying between them. The CDR3: CASSGEQGQYF. The CDR3 bases are TGTGCCAGCAGTGGTGAGCAGGGGCAGTACTTC.